A single sample is the source of the 24 T cell receptor beta chains below, sequenced in a study of shared clonotypes between healthy human individuals. Repertoires were generated with immunoSEQ multiplex PCR, while TCRdb's copy carries only in-frame clones and drops some. Here the sample spans some 2.4 million clones, 80% to 95% being singletons. The sequenced sample was naive CD4+ T cells from PBMCs. Subset in this sample: CD45RA+ positively selected. The receptor set was obtained from a young man in good health. Some clones in this sample may be carry-over from other donors' samples.

In this sample, this clone turned up once. The chain uses TRBV5-1 and TRBJ2-4; maybe TRBD1 (5 bases). The germline V gene has CDR1 SGHRS and CDR2 YFSETQ. The CDR3 sequence is 13 residues long. With 1 base removed from V and 5 bases from J, the gap between germline ends came to 7 bases. The CDR3: CASSLTGENIQYF. The CDR3 bases are TGCGCCAGCAGCTTGACAGGCGAAAACATTCAGTACTTC.

The rearrangement links TRBV15 to TRBJ1-2; the match to TRBD1 covers 8 bases. CDR1 and CDR2 from the germline V gene are LNHNV and YYDKDF (reference sequence). The CDR3 consists of 15 residues. J was trimmed by 6 bases and V by 0 bases; bases with no gene match: 6. CDR3 sequence (DNA): TGTGCCACCAGCAGAGATCGGACAGGGACCGATGGCTACACCTTC. This sequence encodes CATSRDRTGTDGYTF.

The chain has TRBV9 and TRBJ1-5, with D unresolved. Trimming took off 0 bases at V and 0 bases at J, with 7 bases between the two ends. Germline loops: CDR1 SGDLS, CDR2 YYNGEE. This CDR3 is 15 amino acids long. The CDR3 loop is CASSVGVYSNQPQHF. CDR3 sequence (DNA): TGTGCCAGCAGCGTAGGAGTTTATAGCAATCAGCCCCAGCATTTT.

CDR3 coding DNA: TGCGCCAGCAGCCAAATGCGGGACAGCACAGATACGCAGTATTTT. The encoded protein is CASSQMRDSTDTQYF. The chain couples TRBV4-3 to TRBJ2-3; possibly TRBD2 for D (6 bases). With 2 bases removed from V and 0 bases from J, the gap between germline ends came to 9 bases. The CDR3 consists of 15 residues. The germline V gene encodes CDR1 LGHNA and CDR2 YSLEER.

The gene calls are TRBV6-5 and TRBJ2-1; perhaps TRBD1 as D (5 bases). The germline V and J ends were trimmed by 4 bases and 6 bases, with 7 bases remaining between them. Germline-derived CDR1 and CDR2 are MNHEY and SVGAGI. This CDR3 has 12 amino acids. CDR3 residues: CASSSTANEQFF. CDR3 nucleotide sequence: TGTGCCAGCAGTTCGACAGCCAATGAGCAGTTCTTC.

This chain joins TRBV19 and TRBJ2-1; 7 bases align to TRBD2. CDR1 is LNHDA, CDR2 SQIVND, per germline (reference sequence). The CDR3 has 15 amino acids. Trimming cost V 4 bases and J 9 bases; bases outside gene matches: 12. CDR3 region: CASSRREIIWGEQFF. CDR3 DNA sequence: TGTGCCAGTAGTAGGCGGGAGATAATCTGGGGTGAGCAGTTCTTC.

The V gene is TRBV6-1, the J gene TRBJ2-3, with D tentatively TRBD1 or TRBD2 (5 bases each). The CDR3 length is 14 residues. V was shortened by 7 bases and J by 0 bases, with 11 bases between the two germline ends. The germline gives CDR1 MNHNS, CDR2 SASEGT. CDR3 in amino acids: CASTGQPSTDTQYF. The CDR3 DNA reads TGTGCCAGCACGGGGCAGCCCAGCACAGATACGCAGTATTTT.

The table lists this clone with a count of one. The chain employs TRBV4-3 and TRBJ2-2, with D unclear. CDR1 LGHNA and CDR2 YSLEER come from the germline V gene. Trimming removed 0 bases from V and 2 bases from J, with 13 bases in between. There are 17 residues in the CDR3. The CDR3 is CASSQDVPARNTGELFF. In DNA, the CDR3 is TGCGCCAGCAGCCAAGATGTGCCAGCGCGCAACACCGGGGAGCTGTTTTTT.

The rearrangement uses TRBV5-6 and TRBJ2-5; 7 bases align to TRBD2. The CDR3 runs 16 residues. Trimming cost V 0 bases and J 4 bases; bases outside gene matches: 9. Germline V gene lookup returns CDR1 SGHDT and CDR2 YYEEEE. CDR3 coding DNA: TGTGCCAGCAGCTTGGTAGTGGGAGGGCCTCCAGAGACCCAGTACTTC. It codes for CASSLVVGGPPETQYF.

This chain joins TRBV6-5 and TRBJ1-2; D gene ambiguous. CDR1 is MNHEY and CDR2 is SVGAGI in the germline V gene. This CDR3 is 14 amino acids long. Trimming pared 5 bases from V and 5 bases from J, leaving 15 bases between. The CDR3 reads CASSTGTGPYGYTF. CDR3 in DNA: TGTGCCAGCAGTACGGGTACCGGGCCATATGGCTACACCTTC.

The gene calls are TRBV20-1 and TRBJ2-7; no definite D call. V was cut by 1 base and J by 4 bases, with 5 bases left in between. CDR1 and CDR2 from the germline V gene are DFQATT and SNEGSKA (reference sequence). The CDR3 spans 11 residues. CDR3 in DNA: TGCAGTGCTAGAGCTGTTTACGAGCAGTACTTC. Translating it yields CSARAVYEQYF.

The CDR3 DNA follows: TGCGCCAGCAGCAGGACAGGGCCCGAGGATACGCAGTATTTT. Its translation: CASSRTGPEDTQYF. The chain has TRBV5-1 and TRBJ2-3; 8 bases agree with TRBD1. CDR1 is SGHRS, CDR2 YFSETQ, per germline. The CDR3 contains 14 residues. V was pared by 4 bases and J by 6 bases, with 7 bases of the junction left unmatched.

The chain is built from TRBV4-3 and TRBJ2-1; the D gene is possibly TRBD2 (6 bases). This CDR3 has 16 residues. The germline V gene has CDR1 LGHNA and CDR2 YSLEER. Trimming took off 0 bases at V and 5 bases at J, with 14 bases between the two ends. The CDR3 DNA reads TGCGCCAGCAGCCAAGATCCGCGGGGAAGACACAATGAGCAGTTCTTC. It yields the protein CASSQDPRGRHNEQFF.

The V gene is TRBV28, the J gene TRBJ2-6; no clear D. Trimming took 3 bases from V and 3 from J, leaving 6 bases between them. The CDR3 contains 14 residues. The germline gives CDR1 MDHEN, CDR2 SYDVKM. The CDR3 DNA is TGTGCCAGCAGTTTCATTTATGGGGCCAACGTCCTGACTTTC. Translating it yields CASSFIYGANVLTF.

This clone was counted a single time. The gene calls are TRBV15 and TRBJ1-2; D uncertain. Trimming stripped 6 bases from V and 7 bases from J, with 15 bases between. Germline CDR1 and CDR2: LNHNV and YYDKDF (reference sequence). CDR3 length: 13 amino acids. The CDR3 DNA is TGTGCCACCAGTCAGACGGGGAGACCTGGCTACACCTTC. Translated: CATSQTGRPGYTF. The whole variable domain, filled in from reference TRBV15 and TRBJ1-2, reads DAMVIQNPRYQVTQFGKPVTLSCSQTLNHNVMYWYQQKSSQAPKLLFHYYDKDFNNEADTPDNFQSRRPNTSFCFLDIRSPGLGDTAMYLCATSQTGRPGYTFGSGTRLTVV.

In regard to this clone: A junction boundary mismatches the germline segment, possibly from a read error. The chain carries TRBV11-3 and TRBJ2-1; D unresolved. Germline CDR1 SGHNT, CDR2 YENEEA. The CDR3 has 18 amino acids. The CDR3, as DNA: TGTGCCAGCAGCTTAGGGTTTTACGTGGATCCCTCCTACAATGAGCAGCTCTTC. It encodes CASSLGFYVDPSYNEQLF. The whole variable domain, filled in from reference TRBV11-3 and TRBJ2-1, reads EAGVVQSPRYKIIEKKQPVAFWCNPISGHNTLYWYLQNLGQGPELLIRYENEEAVDDSQLPKDRFSAERLKGVDSTLKIQPAELGDSAVYLCASSLGFYVDPSYNEQLFGPGTRLTVL.

The chain combines TRBV5-6 with TRBJ2-5; D uncertain. Germline CDR1 is SGHDT and CDR2 is YYEEEE. The CDR3 has 16 amino acids. V lost 0 bases and J 0 bases, leaving 12 bases between the germline ends. The CDR3 DNA sequence: TGTGCCAGCAGCTTGGATCTCAGGCTGTACCAAGAGACCCAGTACTTC. Translation: CASSLDLRLYQETQYF.

This clone has only one observation. The rearrangement joins TRBV27 to TRBJ2-2; D is ambiguous. Trimming removed 5 bases from V and 7 bases from J, with 20 bases in between. CDR1 is MNHEY, CDR2 SMNVEV, per germline (reference sequence). This CDR3 comprises 16 residues. The CDR3 DNA sequence: TGTGCCAGCAGTATACGCCGTCCAAGGGTCAACGGGGAGCTGTTTTTT. Residues: CASSIRRPRVNGELFF.

CDR3 DNA: TGTGCCAGCAGTCCGCGGACCGGCCTGAGCTCTGGAAACACCATATATTTT. Residues: CASSPRTGLSSGNTIYF. This chain links TRBV27 with TRBJ1-3; D unclear. The V gene's germline CDR1 is MNHEY and CDR2 SMNVEV (reference sequence). V was pared by 5 bases and J by 0 bases, with 17 bases between. There are 17 residues in the CDR3.

This clone appeared once. V and J are TRBV7-9 and TRBJ2-2; TRBD2 agrees at 10 bases. CDR3 length: 17 amino acids. V lost 5 bases and J lost 4; bases outside the gene matches: 10. Germline V CDR1 and CDR2: SEHNR, FQNEAQ (reference sequence). CDR3 DNA sequence: TGTGCCAGCAGCCACGTCCTAGCGGGAGTGCTCACCGGGGAGCTGTTTTTT. Amino acids: CASSHVLAGVLTGELFF.

The chain uses TRBV19 and TRBJ2-7, with TRBD2 matching over 8 bases. The CDR3 runs 14 residues. CDR1 LNHDA and CDR2 SQIVND come from the germline V gene (reference sequence). V dropped 4 bases and J dropped 6; count of bases not matched to a gene: 8. Written as DNA, the CDR3 is TGTGCCAGTAGTACTCCGGGACTAGTCCGCGAGCAGTACTTC. It encodes CASSTPGLVREQYF.

CDR3 protein: CASSQLLSTGVYQETQYF. The CDR3 DNA reads TGCGCCAGCAGCCAACTACTATCGACAGGGGTTTATCAAGAGACCCAGTACTTC. The chain is built from TRBV4-1 and TRBJ2-5; 8 bases align to TRBD1. The J segment lost 2 bases and the V segment lost 2 bases, leaving 13 bases of the junction unmatched. The germline V gene has CDR1 MGHRA and CDR2 YSYEKL. This CDR3 is built from 18 residues.

This clone was detected only once. This chain uses TRBV19 with TRBJ2-6; D uncertain. Between the trimmed V and J ends, which lost 5 bases and 1 base, there was a span of 9 bases. CDR3 length: 15 amino acids. Germline values: CDR1 LNHDA, CDR2 SQIVND (reference sequence). The CDR3 region is CASSLQLSGANVLTF. The DNA of the CDR3 is TGTGCCAGTAGTTTACAGCTTTCTGGGGCCAACGTCCTGACTTTC.

The rearrangement uses TRBV7-3 and TRBJ2-5; 10 nucleotides align to TRBD1. CDR3 length: 17 residues. Per germline, CDR1 SGHTA and CDR2 FQGTGA. V lost 6 bases and J lost 5; bases outside the gene matches: 15. This chain's CDR3 is CASSQGLPGQGLETQYF. CDR3 bases: TGTGCCAGCAGTCAAGGTCTCCCGGGACAGGGGTTGGAGACCCAGTACTTC.